This T cell receptor (beta chain) derives from a study of radiotherapy plus CTLA-4 blockade in lung cancer. Overall study results and limits: Blood-borne expansion of tumor-derived TCR clones followed radiotherapy plus ipilimumab. How blood T cell clones changed early, along with interferon-beta, reportedly forecast response best.

Comments on this clone: Its antigen is currently unknown.

Sequenced by immunoSEQ multiplex PCR; TCRdb stores in-frame clones only, minus some. This sample carries some 73,000 clones, roughly 74% of them seen once, and the ten largest clones take roughly 9.8%. V lost 5 bases, J lost 4 bases, and 12 bases stayed unmatched. Looked up from germline, CDR1 is MNHNY and CDR2 is SVGAGI (reference sequence). This CDR3 spans 16 amino acids. Focal radiation with ipilimumab CTLA-4 blockade was given to patients with chemo-refractory metastatic non-small-cell lung cancer. The sequencing here drew on peripheral blood, taken from a patient treated with radiotherapy plus ipilimumab. The sequence was obtained from a human donor with non-small cell lung cancer whose response to radiotherapy plus ipilimumab could not be evaluated. The rearrangement links TRBV6-6 to TRBJ1-2; 8 nucleotides align to TRBD1. The CDR3 bases are TGTGCCAGCAGTACCCGAGGCCGGGACAGGACCTATGGCTACACCTTC. It codes for CASSTRGRDRTYGYTF.